This is a list of T cell receptor beta chains from one sample in a study of lymphopenia after photon versus proton radiotherapy. Profiled with immunoSEQ multiplex PCR; TCRdb holds only in-frame clones, not every one. The sample yields over 50,000 clones, around 87% seen once. The sample consisted of peripheral blood, taken from a patient treated with photon-based radiotherapy. These receptors were collected from a man in his forties or fifties with gastric cancer. Both conserved end residues are part of each CDR3. A D gene is named only where the DNA matches it firmly. Clone size appears in some rows only: once, few, many, or a class for an expanded clone.

j_call d_call clone_size v_call cdr3_nt cdr3_aa
TRBJ2-1 TRBD1 - TRBV19 TGTGCCAGTAGTATAGTAGGGACAGGGGTATATGATGAGCAGTTCTTC CASSIVGTGVYDEQFF
TRBJ1-1 TRBD1 - TRBV30 TGTGCCTGGAGGGGGGGACAGCTCTACCCTGAAGCTTTCTTT CAWRGGQLYPEAFF
TRBJ1-2 - - TRBV7-8 TGTGCCAGCAGCCAGGACCTGAGGGGCTACACCTTC CASSQDLRGYTF
TRBJ2-7 TRBD1 - TRBV6-1 TGTGCCACGACCGGGACAGGGCTGCACGAGCAGTACTTC CATTGTGLHEQYF
TRBJ2-3 TRBD1 - TRBV7-9 TGTGCCAGCAGCCCGACAGGGAATACAGATACGCAGTATTTT CASSPTGNTDTQYF
TRBJ1-2 - - TRBV29-1 TGCAGCGTTGAAGAACGCGAGGGACTGGCTGGCTACACCTTC CSVEEREGLAGYTF
TRBJ1-6 TRBD1 - TRBV4-1 TGCGCCAGCAGCCAAGATTGGACAGGGACATTTTCACCCCTCCACTTT CASSQDWTGTFSPLHF
TRBJ1-4 - once TRBV7-5 TGTGTCAGAAGCATAAAACAGGGGTCCAAAAAACCAACTAATGAAAAACTGTTTTTT CVRSIKQGSKKPTNEKLFF
TRBJ2-1 TRBD1 - TRBV9 TGTGCCAGCAGCGTAGGGGACAGGGTGGCCGATGAGCAGTTCTTC CASSVGDRVADEQFF
TRBJ1-1 - - TRBV19 TGTGCCAGTAGTATAGACGGCCACTTGAGGGCTGAAGCTTTCTTT CASSIDGHLRAEAFF
TRBJ2-7 TRBD1 - TRBV13 TGTGCCAGCGCATCCCGGACAGGGAACTACGAGCAGTACTTC CASASRTGNYEQYF
TRBJ1-1 - - TRBV2 TGTGCCAGCAGTCCTCAGGGGACAACCGACACTGAAGCTTTCTTT CASSPQGTTDTEAFF